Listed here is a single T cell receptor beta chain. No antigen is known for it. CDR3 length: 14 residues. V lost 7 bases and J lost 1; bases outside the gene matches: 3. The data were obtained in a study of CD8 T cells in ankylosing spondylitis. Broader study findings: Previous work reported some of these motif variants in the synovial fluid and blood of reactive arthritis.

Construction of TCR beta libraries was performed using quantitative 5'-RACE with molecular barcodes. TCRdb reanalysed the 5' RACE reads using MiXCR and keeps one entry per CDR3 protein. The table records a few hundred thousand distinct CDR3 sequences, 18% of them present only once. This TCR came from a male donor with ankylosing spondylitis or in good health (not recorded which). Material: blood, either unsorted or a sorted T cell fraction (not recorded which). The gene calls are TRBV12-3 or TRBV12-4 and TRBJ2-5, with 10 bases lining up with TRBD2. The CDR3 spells CASNLAGAQETQYF. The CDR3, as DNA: TGTGCCAGCAACCTAGCGGGAGCCCAAGAGACCCAGTACTTC.